The 32 T cell receptor beta chains below come from one sample, sequenced in a study of human T cells and chemical hapten exposure. In TCRdb, the 5' RACE reads were re-called with MiXCR into one record per CDR3 protein. The profile shows tens of thousands of distinct CDR3 sequences, about 8.4% of them singletons. Someone pulled total RNA out of unfractionated whole blood. Source of these receptors: a male donor in good health.

This clonotype was observed many times. This sequence joins TRBV2 and TRBJ2-3; 11 positions match TRBD2. Germline trimming cut 6 bases from V and 3 bases from J; bases unmatched to any gene: 8. The CDR3 loop spans 16 amino acids. Germline CDR1 and CDR2: SNHLY and FYNNEI. CDR3 loop: CASRLTSGDPTDTQYF. CDR3 bases: TGTGCCAGCAGATTGACTAGCGGGGATCCGACAGATACGCAGTATTTT.

The gene calls are TRBV19 and TRBJ1-6; D remains unclear. The CDR3 runs to 15 residues. Germline values: CDR1 LNHDA, CDR2 SQIVND (reference sequence). Trimming took off 3 bases at V and 5 bases at J, with 11 bases between the two ends. The CDR3 sequence: CASSMSTVNNSPLHF. CDR3 coding DNA: TGTGCCAGTAGTATGAGTACAGTAAATAATTCACCCCTCCACTTT.

As regards this clonotype: One end of the junction is discordant with germline, which a read error may explain. The rearrangement uses TRBV18 and TRBJ1-6; the D gene is possibly TRBD1 (5 bases). This CDR3 region has 15 residues. Germline V gene data show CDR1 as KGHSH and CDR2 as LQKENI. The CDR3: CASSPAGQGDSPLNF. In DNA form, the CDR3 reads TGTGCCAGCTCCCCAGCCGGGCAGGGCGATTCACCCCTCAACTTT.

V is TRBV5-5 and J is TRBJ2-3, with 8 bases that match TRBD2. Unmatched junction bases numbered 4, after V lost 4 bases and J lost 0 bases. Germline V gives CDR1 SGHKS, CDR2 YYEKEE (reference sequence). The CDR3 length is 15 residues. CDR3 region: CASSHGLASTDTQYF. Here the CDR3 DNA reads TGTGCCAGCAGCCACGGACTAGCTAGCACAGATACGCAGTATTTT.

The chain couples TRBV19 to TRBJ2-7; 12 positions agree with TRBD1. This CDR3 is built from 14 residues. Trimming took 5 bases from V and 7 from J; bases not matched to a gene: 6. Germline V gene sequence: CDR1 LNHDA, CDR2 SQIVND (reference sequence). DNA for the CDR3: TGTGCCAGTAGTTACCGGGACAGGGGGCGTGAGCAGTACTTC. Its protein product is CASSYRDRGREQYF.

This clonotype turned up a few times. The DNA of the CDR3 is TGTGCCAGCTCACGTTACCGGGACAGGACCTACAATGAGCAGTTCTTC. Its protein product is CASSRYRDRTYNEQFF. J is TRBJ2-1 and V is TRBV18, with 8 bases lining up with TRBD1. Germline-derived CDR1 and CDR2 are KGHSH and LQKENI. The CDR3 contains 16 residues. The trim removed 4 bases at V and 2 bases at J, leaving 7 bases unmatched.

This clonotype has ten or more counts. The chain has TRBV18 and TRBJ1-1; the D is unclear. Germline V gene sequence: CDR1 KGHSH, CDR2 LQKENI. V shed 4 bases and J shed 1 base, with 10 bases lying between them. The CDR3 totals 14 residues. The CDR3: CASSHGKGNTEAFF. The CDR3 nucleotides are TGTGCCAGCTCACACGGGAAGGGGAACACTGAAGCTTTCTTT.

The sample holds a few counts of this clonotype. The V gene is TRBV7-9, the J gene TRBJ1-4, with TRBD1 matching 9 bases. This CDR3 has 15 amino acids. V shed 1 base and J 5 bases; nucleotides not matched to a gene: 2. Per germline, CDR1 SEHNR and CDR2 FQNEAQ (reference sequence). This CDR3 reads CASSLGDRDNEKLFF. The CDR3, as DNA: TGTGCCAGCAGCTTAGGGGACAGGGACAATGAAAAACTGTTTTTT.

To note about this clonotype: A much larger clone lies one base from this, so it may be a read error. V usage is TRBV11-2 and J usage is TRBJ2-1; 10 nucleotides align to TRBD2. This CDR3 comprises 16 residues. Germline CDR1 and CDR2: SGHAT and FQNNGV. V gave up 2 bases and J gave up 7 bases; unmatched junction bases: 8. The DNA of the CDR3 is TGTGCCAGCAGCTTATTTCTAGCGGGAGCATGGAATGAGCAGTTCTTC. Translated, it gives CASSLFLAGAWNEQFF.

This clonotype was detected only a few times. The V gene is TRBV3-1, the J gene TRBJ2-7; 10 bases map to TRBD2. Trimming cost V 4 bases and J 2 bases; bases outside gene matches: 11. CDR1 is LGHDT and CDR2 is YNNKEL in the germline V gene (reference sequence). The CDR3 loop spans 17 amino acids. The CDR3 reads CASSPSSPAGGTYEQYF. CDR3 coding DNA: TGTGCCAGCAGCCCGAGCTCGCCAGCGGGAGGGACCTACGAGCAGTACTTC.

J is TRBJ1-1 and V is TRBV5-1; 8 nucleotides line up with TRBD1. The germline CDR1 and CDR2 sequences are SGHRS and YFSETQ. CDR3 size: 15 residues. The ends lost 2 bases at V and 1 base at J; junction bases unmatched: 4. The CDR3 nucleotides are TGCGCCAGCAGCTTAACGACAGGGGCGAACACTGAAGCTTTCTTT. The encoded protein is CASSLTTGANTEAFF. Full variable domain (rest looked up from reference TRBV5-1 and TRBJ1-1): KAGVTQTPRYLIKTRGQQVTLSCSPISGHRSVSWYQQTPGQGLQFLFEYFSETQRNKGNFPGRFSGRQFSNSRSEMNVSTLELGDSALYLCASSLTTGANTEAFFGQGTRLTVV.

The table lists this clonotype with a few counts. This sequence joins TRBV20-1 and TRBJ2-3, with 9 bases matching TRBD1. This CDR3 spans 16 amino acids. CDR1 is DFQATT, CDR2 SNEGSKA, per germline (reference sequence). V was pared by 0 bases and J by 6 bases, with 10 bases of the junction left unmatched. The CDR3 sequence is CSARDLIGTGLDTQYF. In DNA, the CDR3 is TGCAGTGCTAGAGATCTGATAGGGACAGGGTTGGATACGCAGTATTTT.

This clonotype was seen at least ten times. The V and J genes are TRBV7-2 and TRBJ2-5, with a possible D match to TRBD2 (6 bases). Trimming stripped 3 bases from V and 4 bases from J, with 15 bases between. The CDR3 extends over 15 amino acids. The V gene's germline CDR1 is SGHTA and CDR2 FQGNSA. The DNA for the CDR3 is TGTGCCAGCAGCTTGCCCACTAGCTTCACAGAGACCCAGTACTTC. It is translated as CASSLPTSFTETQYF.

This clonotype was seen just once. The genes are TRBV7-6 and TRBJ1-6; 9 bases match TRBD1. The CDR3 totals 14 residues. Trimming removed 5 bases from V and 8 bases from J; junction bases left unmatched: 4. Looked up from germline, CDR1 is SGHVS and CDR2 is FNYEAQ. CDR3 protein: CASSPGTGHSPLHF. CDR3 nucleotide sequence: TGTGCCAGCAGCCCTGGGACAGGGCATTCACCCCTCCACTTT.

The chain recombines TRBV6-1 with TRBJ1-2, with 7 bases identical to TRBD1. V was pared by 0 bases and J by 12 bases, with 13 bases of the junction left unmatched. The CDR3 is made up of 15 amino acids. Germline CDR1 reads MNHNS; CDR2 reads SASEGT. The CDR3 region has the DNA TGTGCCAGCAGTGAAGCTGACAGGGTGAGGGAAGGCGACACCTTC. This codes for CASSEADRVREGDTF.

The CDR3 sequence: CASSLSVVYGYTF. DNA for the CDR3: TGTGCCAGCAGCTTGTCAGTAGTCTATGGCTACACCTTC. The chain carries TRBV5-6 and TRBJ1-2; D not resolved. Germline CDR1 reads SGHDT; CDR2 reads YYEEEE. The V gene lost 1 base and the J gene lost 4 bases, with 8 bases spanning the gap. There are 13 residues in the CDR3.

At least ten counts were recorded for this clonotype. The chain joins TRBV20-1 to TRBJ1-2, with D perhaps matching TRBD1 (5 bases). V shed 5 bases and J shed 4 bases, with 20 bases lying between them. The CDR3 runs 15 residues. Germline V gives CDR1 DFQATT, CDR2 SNEGSKA (reference sequence). CDR3 protein: CSAWMGRLPLYGYTF. CDR3 DNA: TGCAGTGCTTGGATGGGACGTCTCCCGCTCTATGGCTACACCTTC.

This clonotype was picked up many times. CDR3 nucleotides: TGTGCCACCAGTGAGACGACACCTGGGGCTCCAGATACGCAGTATTTT. This gives the protein CATSETTPGAPDTQYF. The genes are TRBV24-1 and TRBJ2-3, with D possibly TRBD1 on 5 matching bases. CDR1 and CDR2 (germline): KGHDR, SFDVKD. CDR3 length equals 16 residues. V lost 4 bases, J lost 4 bases, and 17 bases lay in between.

The J gene is TRBJ1-4, the V gene TRBV20-1; 7 nucleotides agree with TRBD1. Trimming at V came to 6 bases and at J to 8 bases, leaving 9 bases not matched to a gene. This CDR3 comprises 13 residues. Per the germline V gene, CDR1 is DFQATT and CDR2 is SNEGSKA (reference sequence). The CDR3 region has the DNA TGCAGTGCCTCGACAGGGTGGGGCGAAAAACTGTTTTTT. Amino acids: CSASTGWGEKLFF.

The J gene is TRBJ1-3, the V gene TRBV20-1; 7 positions agree with TRBD1. The junction had 5 bases not matched to a gene; V was cut back by 0 bases and J by 0 bases. CDR1 is DFQATT, CDR2 SNEGSKA, per germline (reference sequence). There are 16 residues in the CDR3. The CDR3 loop reads CSARDGRGPSGNTIYF. In DNA, the CDR3 is TGCAGTGCTAGAGATGGAAGGGGGCCCTCTGGAAACACCATATATTTT.

This clonotype was counted at least ten times. V gene TRBV7-2 combines with J gene TRBJ2-3; a possible D gene is TRBD2 (7 bases). This CDR3 contains 15 residues. The V and J ends lost 2 bases and 6 bases respectively, with 15 bases between them. Germline values: CDR1 SGHTA, CDR2 FQGNSA. This chain's CDR3 is CASSLLGGQADTQYF. The CDR3 DNA reads as TGTGCCAGCAGCTTATTGGGGGGGCAGGCGGATACGCAGTATTTT. Filled out from reference TRBV7-2 and TRBJ2-3, the complete variable domain reads GAGVSQSPSNKVTEKGKDVELRCDPISGHTALYWYRQSLGQGLEFLIYFQGNSAPDKSGLPSDRFSAERTGGSVSTLTIQRTQQEDSAVYLCASSLLGGQADTQYFGPGTRLTVL.

V is TRBV6-1 and J is TRBJ1-5; tentatively, D is TRBD1 (5 bases). The CDR3 runs 14 residues. Germline V gives CDR1 MNHNS, CDR2 SASEGT. The V end lost 4 bases, the J end lost 5 bases, and 12 bases lay between the germline ends. Here the CDR3 DNA reads TGTGCCAGCAGTGGGAGAGAGGGGCATCAGCCCCAGCATTTT. Translation gives CASSGREGHQPQHF.

This clonotype was counted at least ten times. The V and J genes are TRBV5-5 and TRBJ2-7, with 7 bases identical to TRBD2. Looked up from germline, CDR1 is SGHKS and CDR2 is YYEKEE (reference sequence). The CDR3 has 14 residues. J was trimmed by 6 bases and V by 4 bases; bases with no gene match: 10. CDR3 residues: CASSPGTPGGEQYF. CDR3 coding DNA: TGTGCCAGCAGCCCCGGGACTCCGGGAGGCGAGCAGTACTTC. The full variable domain, with the rest looked up from reference TRBV5-5 and TRBJ2-7, is DAGVTQSPTHLIKTRGQQVTLRCSPISGHKSVSWYQQVLGQGPQFIFQYYEKEERGRGNFPDRFSARQFPNYSSELNVNALLLGDSALYLCASSPGTPGGEQYFGPGTRLTVT.

The chain recombines TRBV3-1 with TRBJ2-2; 9 bases align to TRBD1. With V trimmed by 0 bases and J by 5 bases, 4 bases remained unmatched. Germline V lookup: CDR1 LGHDT, CDR2 YNNKEL (reference sequence). The CDR3 runs to 16 residues. The CDR3: CASSQDDRGSTGELFF. DNA of the CDR3: TGTGCCAGCAGCCAAGACGACAGGGGGTCAACCGGGGAGCTGTTTTTT.

This clonotype turned up a few times. The chain carries TRBV19 and TRBJ1-2; 7 bases match TRBD1. CDR3 length: 14 amino acids. With V trimmed by 3 bases and J by 4 bases, 5 bases remained unmatched. Germline V lookup: CDR1 LNHDA, CDR2 SQIVND (reference sequence). CDR3 residues: CASSIPGTAYGYTF. CDR3 DNA sequence: TGTGCCAGTAGTATTCCCGGGACAGCCTATGGCTACACCTTC.

This clonotype was counted ten times or more. V usage is TRBV27 and J usage is TRBJ2-6; the match to TRBD1 covers 8 bases. The CDR3 is 18 amino acids. CDR1 and CDR2 from the germline V gene are MNHEY and SMNVEV (reference sequence). V gave up 6 bases and J gave up 0 bases; unmatched junction bases: 10. CDR3: CASRPGQATISGANVLTF. The CDR3, as DNA: TGTGCCAGCAGACCGGGACAGGCGACTATCTCTGGGGCCAACGTCCTGACTTTC.

The gene calls are TRBV29-1 and TRBJ2-1; TRBD2 matches at 9 bases. V dropped 8 bases and J dropped 8; count of bases not matched to a gene: 13. From germline, CDR1 is SQVTM and CDR2 ANQGSEA. The CDR3 length is 14 residues. CDR3 bases: TGCAGCTCCTTAGCGGGAGCCCCTGGGGATGAGCAGTTCTTC. Translated, it gives CSSLAGAPGDEQFF.

At least ten counts were recorded for this clonotype. The chain has TRBV20-1 and TRBJ1-1; D ambiguous. V lost 2 bases and J lost 5, with 21 bases in between. This CDR3 is built from 16 residues. The germline V gene encodes CDR1 DFQATT and CDR2 SNEGSKA (reference sequence). The CDR3 is CSARPLNSVMETEAFF. In nucleotides, the CDR3 is TGCAGTGCTAGACCCCTAAATTCGGTGATGGAGACTGAAGCTTTCTTT.

The sample holds many counts of this clonotype. The chain recombines TRBV3-1 with TRBJ1-1; D gene unclear. This CDR3 comprises 13 residues. The V gene's germline CDR1 is LGHDT and CDR2 YNNKEL (reference sequence). The V end lost 6 bases, the J end lost 1 base, and 9 bases lay between the germline ends. The CDR3 loop reads CASSSGANTEAFF. Written as DNA, the CDR3 is TGTGCCAGCAGTTCGGGAGCGAACACTGAAGCTTTCTTT.

With respect to this clonotype: Being one base from a much bigger clone, this may be a read error. DNA of the CDR3: TGTGCCAGCAGTTACGAACGATCTGGTCAGGGGGTTTACCAGCCCCAGCATTTT. This gives the protein CASSYERSGQGVYQPQHF. This chain joins TRBV6-2 or TRBV6-3 and TRBJ1-5; TRBD1 aligns across 7 bases. CDR3 length: 18 residues. CDR1 MNHEY and CDR2 SVGEGT come from the germline V gene. V lost 2 bases, J lost 7 bases, and 17 bases stayed unmatched.

The gene calls are TRBV6-1 and TRBJ1-5, with TRBD1 identical over 7 bases. The CDR3 has 14 amino acids. J was trimmed by 9 bases and V by 7 bases; bases with no gene match: 12. Germline V CDR1 and CDR2: MNHNS, SASEGT. CDR3 loop: CASTAGQTRRPQHF. Written as DNA, the CDR3 is TGTGCCAGCACGGCGGGACAGACCAGGCGGCCCCAGCATTTT.

Ten or more counts support this clonotype. This sequence joins TRBV6-1 and TRBJ2-1; unclear D gene. CDR1 MNHNS and CDR2 SASEGT come from the germline V gene. The CDR3 runs to 13 residues. The ends were cut back, 0 bases at V and 5 bases at J, with 5 bases in the middle. CDR3 sequence reads: CASSEAQHNEQFF. The CDR3 nucleotides are TGTGCCAGCAGTGAAGCCCAGCACAATGAGCAGTTCTTC.